This TCR beta chain originates from a study of cytomegalovirus exposure and HLA in healthy donors. At the level of the study: Among the 398 genotyped donors, around 81% were placed in the Caucasian-associated ancestry cluster.

Study-level points and caveats: What was likely a sequencing artifact was a cluster of highly shared sequence variants.

PCR amplification relied on 60 Vbeta primers (plus 13 Jbeta primers). Authors' methods: Counted up in a later analysis, unique TCR beta chains came to about 80 million, with around 10 million shared. TCRdb keeps only in-frame clones here, not all; method: immunoSEQ multiplex PCR. For V, J and clone size, that table is used; D and trimming come from the DNA. This sample carries roughly 120,000 clones, over 70% of them seen once, and the ten largest clones take 4.1%. A remark on this clone: The target antigen is unknown.

The CDR3 extends over 15 amino acids. The J segment lost 4 bases and the V segment lost 6 bases, leaving 9 bases of the junction unmatched. Germline V lookup: CDR1 MNHEY, CDR2 SVGAGI. This receptor was obtained from a woman aged 40 to 50 in good health and CMV-seronegative. The source material was PBMCs. The chain couples TRBV6-5 to TRBJ2-7, with 10 bases lining up with TRBD1. The CDR3 nucleotides read TGTGCCAGCAGACCCGGTCCGGGACAGGGGTACGAGCAGTACTTC. As protein: CASRPGPGQGYEQYF.